The clone carrying this T cell receptor beta chain appeared a few times. Antigen specificity is unknown. iRepertoire HTBI primers and Arm-PCR of CDR3 regions built TCR beta libraries. MiXCR, applied by TCRdb to the multiplex PCR reads, yields one record per CDR3 protein. The data contain 600,000 to 850,000 distinct CDR3 sequences, approximately 29% of them singletons. Germline V CDR1 and CDR2: SGHTA, FQGNSA. The CDR3 contains 15 residues. V gave up 4 bases and J gave up 4 bases, with 16 bases separating them. The entry originates in a study of regulatory T cells in long-lasting Graves disease. Whole-study findings and limits: Peripheral blood was the sole material, not thyroid tissue. Fewer public clonotypes were shared by new patients (around 960) than by persistent patients (2,741). Persistent cases favored TRBV28, TRBJ1-2 and TRBJ2-5.

As for time point: persistent/refractory GD, antithyroid drugs over 5 years with positive TRAb. Generation of the TCR library employed RNA extracted from PBMCs. The sequenced sample was peripheral blood mononuclear cells (PBMCs), obtained when the disease was refractory, from a patient treated with antithyroid drugs. The rearrangement joins TRBV7-2 to TRBJ1-1; D might be TRBD1 (5 bases). The TCR sequence derives from a female donor with Graves disease. Here the CDR3 DNA reads TGTGCCAGCAGCTCCCAGGGAGGGTTGGCCACTGAAGCTTTCTTT. Protein product: CASSSQGGLATEAFF.